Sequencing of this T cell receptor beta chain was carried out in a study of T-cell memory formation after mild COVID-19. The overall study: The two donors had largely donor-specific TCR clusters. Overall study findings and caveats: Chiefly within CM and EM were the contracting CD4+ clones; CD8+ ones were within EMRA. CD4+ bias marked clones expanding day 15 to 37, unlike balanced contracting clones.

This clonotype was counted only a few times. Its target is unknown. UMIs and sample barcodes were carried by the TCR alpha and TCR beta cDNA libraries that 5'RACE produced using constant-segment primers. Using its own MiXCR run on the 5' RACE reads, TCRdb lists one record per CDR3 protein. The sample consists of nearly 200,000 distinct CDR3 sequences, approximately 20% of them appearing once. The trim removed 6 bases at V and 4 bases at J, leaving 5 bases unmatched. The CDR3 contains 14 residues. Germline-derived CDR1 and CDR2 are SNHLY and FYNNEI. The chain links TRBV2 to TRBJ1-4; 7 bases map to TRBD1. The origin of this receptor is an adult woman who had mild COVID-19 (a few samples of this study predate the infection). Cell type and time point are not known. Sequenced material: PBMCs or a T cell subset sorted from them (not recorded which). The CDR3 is CASRGTELNEKLFF. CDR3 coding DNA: TGTGCCAGCAGGGGGACAGAGCTTAATGAAAAACTGTTTTTT.